Presented here are 29 T cell receptor beta chains from one specimen sequenced in a study of T cell responses to AZD1222 COVID-19 vaccine. Method: immunoSEQ multiplex PCR; TCRdb's copy keeps in-frame clones and lacks some. Of approximately 150,000 clones in the sample, 85% to 90% are singletons; the top ten hold about 1.5%. The starting material was peripheral blood, obtained on day 0 of AZD1222 vaccination. These receptors all stem from an adult in good health.

This clone was seen a single time. This rearrangement joins TRBV28 to TRBJ2-1; D is perhaps TRBD1 or TRBD2 (5 bases each). Germline V gene data show CDR1 as MDHEN and CDR2 as SYDVKM. Trimming stripped 2 bases from V and 1 base from J, with 18 bases between. The length of the CDR3 is 18 residues. CDR3 nucleotide sequence: TGTGCCAGCAGTTTAAGGGGCTCGTGGAGGACTTCCTACAATGAGCAGTTCTTC. Amino acid sequence: CASSLRGSWRTSYNEQFF.

This chain links TRBV7-6 with TRBJ1-6, with TRBD1 matching over 7 bases. CDR1 and CDR2 from the germline V gene are SGHVS and FNYEAQ. This CDR3 spans 19 amino acids. Trimming removed 7 bases from V and 8 bases from J; junction bases left unmatched: 23. The CDR3 DNA reads as TGTGCCAGCACCCTATATGGACCCGGGGACAGCAAAAGACATTCACCCCTCCACTTT. Protein sequence: CASTLYGPGDSKRHSPLHF.

The genes are TRBV5-1 and TRBJ2-1; 12 nucleotides agree with TRBD2. Trimming cost V 4 bases and J 0 bases; bases outside gene matches: 11. Germline V lookup: CDR1 SGHRS, CDR2 YFSETQ. The CDR3 contains 19 residues. This chain's CDR3 is CASSPMTSGGPSSYNEQFF. Here the CDR3 DNA reads TGCGCCAGCAGCCCAATGACTAGCGGGGGCCCAAGCTCCTACAATGAGCAGTTCTTC.

The V gene is TRBV6-5, the J gene TRBJ1-1, with D unresolved. Trimming removed 0 bases from V and 6 bases from J, with 11 bases in between. The CDR3 runs 14 residues. Germline-derived CDR1 and CDR2 are MNHEY and SVGAGI. As DNA, the CDR3 is TGTGCCAGCAGTTACTCCCCCGGGGTGGCTGAAGCTTTCTTT. Translation: CASSYSPGVAEAFF.

The chain employs TRBV3-1 (or the pseudogene TRBV3-2) and TRBJ2-5; TRBD1 agrees at 7 bases. Germline assignment: CDR1 LGHDT and CDR2 YNNKEL (reference sequence). Trimming removed 7 bases from V and 5 bases from J; junction bases left unmatched: 10. The CDR3 has 14 residues. CDR3 loop: CASTPRGLRETQYF. CDR3 nucleotide sequence: TGTGCCAGCACGCCAAGGGGGCTGCGGGAGACCCAGTACTTC.

On this clone: The germline gene is not matched at one end of the junction; a read error may be the cause. The chain combines TRBV19 with TRBJ2-7; D tentatively reads TRBD1 or TRBD2 (5 bases each). The CDR3 contains 13 residues. In germline, CDR1 is LNHDA, CDR2 SQIVND (reference sequence). The CDR3 DNA follows: TGTGCCAGTAGTATAGCCCAAGGGGAGTCCCACACCTTC. Its translation: CASSIAQGESHTF. The whole variable domain, remainder taken from reference TRBV19 and TRBJ2-7, is DGGITQSPKYLFRKEGQNVTLSCEQNLNHDAMYWYRQDPGQGLRLIYYSQIVNDFQKGDIAEGYSVSREKKESFPLTVTSAQKNPTAFYLCASSIAQGESHTFGPGTRLTVT.

The chain carries TRBV7-9 and TRBJ2-5; 8 nucleotides agree with TRBD2. Looked up from germline, CDR1 is SEHNR and CDR2 is FQNEAQ (reference sequence). CDR3 length equals 14 residues. V shed 6 bases and J 4 bases; nucleotides not matched to a gene: 7. CDR3 in amino acids: CASRPTGGLETQYF. The CDR3 coding sequence is TGTGCCAGCAGGCCCACGGGGGGGCTAGAGACCCAGTACTTC.

The rearrangement links TRBV21-1 to TRBJ2-7; TRBD1, the D gene given by the table, was not confirmed from the DNA. TRBV21-1 is shown as a pseudogene. The CDR3 runs to 15 residues. The CDR3 protein is CASSPLRGQVYEQYF. The DNA of the CDR3 is TGTGCCAGCAGCCCCCTTCGGGGACAGGTCTACGAGCAGTACTTC.

V usage is TRBV2 and J usage is TRBJ2-5; D remains unclear. The V end was cut by 2 bases, the J end by 0 bases, with 7 bases between. This CDR3 is 14 amino acids long. Germline lookup yields CDR1 SNHLY and CDR2 FYNNEI. The CDR3 is CASSEYKDQETQYF. CDR3 nucleotide sequence: TGTGCCAGCAGTGAATATAAGGACCAAGAGACCCAGTACTTC.

The chain uses TRBV2 and TRBJ1-2; D unclear. The germline V gene encodes CDR1 SNHLY and CDR2 FYNNEI. The V end was cut by 1 base, the J end by 7 bases, with 13 bases between. The CDR3 loop spans 14 amino acids. The CDR3 reads CASSEGAWVTGYTF. In DNA form, the CDR3 reads TGTGCCAGCAGTGAAGGGGCTTGGGTTACTGGCTACACCTTC. The full variable domain, in which reference TRBV2 and TRBJ1-2 provide the parts outside the CDR3, is EPEVTQTPSHQVTQMGQEVILRCVPISNHLYFYWYRQILGQKVEFLVSFYNNEISEKSEIFDDQFSVERPDGSNFTLKIRSTKLEDSAMYFCASSEGAWVTGYTFGSGTRLTVV.

The rearrangement links TRBV7-2 to TRBJ2-2, with 8 bases identical to TRBD2. V trimming: 2 bases; J trimming: 4 bases; junction bases outside the gene matches: 3. The CDR3 extends over 15 amino acids. In germline, CDR1 is SGHTA, CDR2 FQGNSA. CDR3 bases: TGTGCCAGCAGCTTACGGGGGGGTTCCACCGGGGAGCTGTTTTTT. Residues: CASSLRGGSTGELFF.

Comment on this clone: A much larger clone is a single base away; this may be a read error. The rearrangement joins TRBV11-1 to TRBJ2-5; weak D call: TRBD2 (6 bases). This CDR3 is 16 amino acids long. Germline CDR1 is SGHAT and CDR2 is FQDESV (reference sequence). Here the CDR3 reads CASSPDSGHNQGTQYF. CDR3 coding DNA: TGTGCCAGCAGCCCCGATAGCGGACACAACCAAGGGACCCAGTACTTC. The full variable domain, completed using reference TRBV11-1 and TRBJ2-5, is EAEVAQSPRYKITEKSQAVAFWCDPISGHATLYWYRQILGQGPELLVQFQDESVVDDSQLPKDRFSAERLKGVDSTLKIQPAELGDSAMYLCASSPDSGHNQGTQYFGPGTRLLVL.

V usage is TRBV2 and J usage is TRBJ1-1; no definite D call. V shed 4 bases and J shed 4 bases, with 13 bases lying between them. This CDR3 is 14 amino acids long. Germline CDR1 is SNHLY and CDR2 is FYNNEI. The CDR3 bases are TGTGCCAGCAGTGGTCGGACTACGACCACTGAAGCTTTCTTT. This encodes CASSGRTTTTEAFF.

This clone was counted once. The V gene is TRBV5-4, the J gene TRBJ2-7, with a possible D match to TRBD2 (6 bases). Per the germline V gene, CDR1 is SGHNT and CDR2 is YYREEE (reference sequence). With 0 bases removed from V and 2 bases from J, the gap between germline ends came to 12 bases. This CDR3 has 15 amino acids. The DNA for the CDR3 is TGTGCCAGCAGCTTGGAGGCGGGGCGAACCTACGAGCAGTACTTC. It encodes CASSLEAGRTYEQYF.

The chain joins TRBV7-9 to TRBJ1-5; 10 bases map to TRBD1. V shed 3 bases and J 4 bases; nucleotides not matched to a gene: 9. Germline V gives CDR1 SEHNR, CDR2 FQNEAQ (reference sequence). There are 17 residues in the CDR3. The CDR3 DNA is TGTGCCAGCAGCTTTTCCTCGGACAGGGGGAGGAATCAGCCCCAGCATTTT. This gives the protein CASSFSSDRGRNQPQHF. The full variable domain, its missing parts supplied by reference TRBV7-9 and TRBJ1-5, is DTGVSQNPRHKITKRGQNVTFRCDPISEHNRLYWYRQTLGQGPEFLTYFQNEAQLEKSRLLSDRFSAERPKGSFSTLEIQRTEQGDSAMYLCASSFSSDRGRNQPQHFGDGTRLSIL.

The chain links TRBV6-5 to TRBJ1-1, with D possibly matching TRBD1 (6 bases). V was cut by 7 bases and J by 11 bases, with 17 bases left in between. This CDR3 region has 12 residues. Germline assignment: CDR1 MNHEY and CDR2 SVGAGI. The chain's CDR3 is CASTRTARGAFF. CDR3 coding DNA: TGTGCCAGCACACGGACAGCCCGGGGGGCTTTCTTT.

This sequence joins TRBV18 and TRBJ2-5; TRBD2 matches 10 bases. The CDR3 length is 17 residues. Per the germline V gene, CDR1 is KGHSH and CDR2 is LQKENI. V lost 3 bases, J lost 5 bases, and 12 bases stayed unmatched. The CDR3 coding sequence is TGTGCCAGCTCACCGGGGCCAGCGGGAGGGCCGGGCGAGACCCAGTACTTC. Protein: CASSPGPAGGPGETQYF.

The J gene is TRBJ2-1, the V gene TRBV3-1 (or the pseudogene TRBV3-2), with TRBD2 matching 9 bases. Trimming cost V 2 bases and J 0 bases; bases outside gene matches: 11. This CDR3 has 19 residues. Germline assignment: CDR1 LGHDT and CDR2 YNNKEL (reference sequence). CDR3 nucleotides: TGTGCCAGCAGCCAATACGGGCGGGGGGGAAAAAGCTCCTACAATGAGCAGTTCTTC. As protein: CASSQYGRGGKSSYNEQFF.

The rearrangement links TRBV4-1 to TRBJ2-1, with D unresolved. The CDR3 is 16 amino acids. CDR1 is MGHRA and CDR2 is YSYEKL in the germline V gene. V shed 4 bases and J shed 5 bases, with 18 bases lying between them. CDR3 sequence (DNA): TGCGCCAGCAGCCGGGTACAGTATAGCCCTAACAATGAGCAGTTCTTC. Amino acid sequence: CASSRVQYSPNNEQFF.

The gene calls are TRBV5-1 and TRBJ2-1, with 10 bases lining up with TRBD2. The germline gives CDR1 SGHRS, CDR2 YFSETQ. With V trimmed by 1 base and J by 9 bases, 13 bases remained unmatched. This CDR3 spans 17 amino acids. This CDR3 is CASSLSVGLAGVGEQFF. CDR3 DNA: TGCGCCAGCAGCTTGAGCGTCGGTCTAGCGGGAGTAGGTGAGCAGTTCTTC. The variable domain in full, completed from reference TRBV5-1 and TRBJ2-1, reads KAGVTQTPRYLIKTRGQQVTLSCSPISGHRSVSWYQQTPGQGLQFLFEYFSETQRNKGNFPGRFSGRQFSNSRSEMNVSTLELGDSALYLCASSLSVGLAGVGEQFFGPGTRLTVL.

This clone was counted once. The gene calls are TRBV6-5 and TRBJ1-1; D is undetermined. Trimming cost V 2 bases and J 8 bases, with 12 bases left between them. Germline lookup yields CDR1 MNHEY and CDR2 SVGAGI. The CDR3 length is 13 residues. CDR3 residues: CASSYSRPYEAFF. CDR3 bases: TGTGCCAGCAGTTACAGTCGGCCATACGAAGCTTTCTTT.

The chain is built from TRBV30 and TRBJ2-3, with 9 bases fitting TRBD1. The CDR3 length is 12 residues. Per the germline V gene, CDR1 is GTSNPN and CDR2 is SVGIG (reference sequence). V gave up 2 bases and J gave up 11 bases; unmatched junction bases: 5. In DNA form, the CDR3 reads TGTGCCTGGAGTACGACAGGGGGTAGGCAGTATTTT. As protein: CAWSTTGGRQYF.

This clone came up a few times. The chain is built from TRBV9 and TRBJ1-1; D gene unclear. Germline V gene lookup returns CDR1 SGDLS and CDR2 YYNGEE. The CDR3 covers 15 residues. The V end lost 5 bases, the J end lost 1 base, and 15 bases lay between the germline ends. CDR3 amino acids: CASREGPGGNTEAFF. CDR3 nucleotides: TGTGCCAGCAGAGAGGGTCCCGGAGGGAACACTGAAGCTTTCTTT.

J is TRBJ1-5 and V is TRBV5-6; no definite D call. Germline V gene data show CDR1 as SGHDT and CDR2 as YYEEEE. The CDR3 is 14 amino acids. V lost 2 bases, J lost 0 bases, and 6 bases lay in between. The CDR3 is CASSFGYSNQPQHF. In nucleotides, the CDR3 is TGTGCCAGCAGCTTTGGGTATAGCAATCAGCCCCAGCATTTT.

The chain has TRBV6-7 and TRBJ1-3; a possible D gene is TRBD1 (6 bases). TRBV6-7 is an open reading frame whose function is uncertain. This CDR3 contains 17 residues. V was trimmed by 6 bases and J by 0 bases, leaving 18 bases between them. CDR3 DNA: TGTGCCAGCAGCTTAGGGACACTCACGGTCTCTGGAAACACCATATATTTT. Translating it yields CASSLGTLTVSGNTIYF.

The chain employs TRBV30 and TRBJ2-1; TRBD2 agrees at 10 bases. The length of the CDR3 is 14 residues. V dropped 3 bases and J dropped 7; count of bases not matched to a gene: 6. Germline assignment: CDR1 GTSNPN and CDR2 SVGIG (reference sequence). CDR3 amino acids: CAWRSGRGLNEQFF. DNA of the CDR3: TGTGCCTGGAGGAGCGGGAGGGGTTTGAATGAGCAGTTCTTC.

V is TRBV4-2 and J is TRBJ2-2, with D perhaps TRBD2 (5 bases). V gave up 6 bases and J gave up 5 bases, with 13 bases separating them. Germline values: CDR1 LGHNA, CDR2 YNFKEQ. The CDR3 extends over 14 amino acids. CDR3 coding DNA: TGTGCCAGCAGGCCACTAGGTCGGACCGGGGAGCTGTTTTTT. This gives the protein CASRPLGRTGELFF.

The genes are TRBV12-3 or TRBV12-4 and TRBJ1-1; D remains unclear. V lost 8 bases and J 1 base, leaving 5 bases between the germline ends. The CDR3 has 11 amino acids. The CDR3 loop is CASAKNTEAFF. The CDR3 DNA sequence: TGTGCCAGCGCCAAGAACACTGAAGCTTTCTTT.

The V and J genes are TRBV29-1 and TRBJ1-2; D not resolved. This CDR3 region has 11 residues. Germline V gives CDR1 SQVTM, CDR2 ANQGSEA. Deletions cut 8 bases from V and 5 bases from J, with 12 bases between. The CDR3 coding sequence is TGCAGCCTGCGAGAGGAGTATGGCTACACCTTC. It encodes CSLREEYGYTF.